This T cell receptor (beta chain) stems from a study of CD8+ T cells in alopecia areata. Looking at the study overall: Treated patients received severity scores based on the percentage of scalp area affected. Study results and caveats: Clonality in the scalp and expanded CD8+ clones ranked among the top 100 were significantly decreased by tofacitinib. Relative to mice, TCR sharing across patients was less clear, a difference possibly HLA-related. Many expanded lesional clones remained in scalp and blood on tofacitinib.

About this clone: Its antigen is unknown.

Treatment specified: oral pan-JAK inhibitor, 5-10 mg twice daily. This CDR3 is built from 15 residues. Looked up from germline, CDR1 is MGHDK and CDR2 is SYGVNS. After removal of 2 bases from V and 6 bases from J, the junction contained 4 bases not matched to a gene. Once RNA had been extracted, it was reverse transcribed into cDNA to act as the sequencing template. Produced via immunoSEQ multiplex PCR; TCRdb's table is partial and in-frame only. The table has about 220,000 clones, more than 45% seen once. The sequenced sample was CD4+ T cells sorted from blood, obtained at week 4, from a patient treated with tofacitinib. This TCR was sampled from a human donor with alopecia areata. The chain carries TRBV25-1 and TRBJ2-1; TRBD2 matches at 10 bases. The CDR3, as DNA: TGTGCCAGCAGTGAAGCTAGCGGGGGCCGCAATGAGCAGTTCTTC. This translates into CASSEASGGRNEQFF. Filled out from reference TRBV25-1 and TRBJ2-1, the complete variable domain reads EADIYQTPRYLVIGTGKKITLECSQTMGHDKMYWYQQDPGMELHLIHYSYGVNSTEKGDLSSESTVSRIRTEHFPLTLESARPSHTSQYLCASSEASGGRNEQFFGPGTRLTVL.